Shown below are 2 T cell receptor beta chains from a single sample sequenced in a study of shared clonotypes between healthy human individuals. The data were produced by immunoSEQ multiplex PCR, yet TCRdb's version contains in-frame clones alone and is incomplete. This sample carries some 2.4 million clones, 90% to 95% of them seen once, and the ten largest clones take about 0.38%. Sample: naive CD4+ T cells from PBMCs. Described subset: CD45RA+ positively selected. The receptors stem from a man between 18 and 35 years old in good health. Some clones in this sample may be carry-over from other donors' samples.

V usage is TRBV5-8 and J usage is TRBJ2-1; no clear D gene. CDR3 length equals 12 residues. Germline V CDR1 and CDR2: SGHTS, YDEGEE. V shed 1 base and J shed 5 bases, with 4 bases lying between them. The CDR3 loop is CASSLNNNEQFF. CDR3 DNA sequence: TGTGCCAGCAGCTTGAATAACAATGAGCAGTTCTTC. The entire variable domain, with the rest obtained from reference TRBV5-8 and TRBJ2-1, is as follows: EAGVTQSPTHLIKTRGQQATLRCSPISGHTSVYWYQQALGLGLQFLLWYDEGEERNRGNFPPRFSGRQFPNYSSELNVNALELEDSALYLCASSLNNNEQFFGPGTRLTVL.

This clone was seen just once. Different DNA sequences within this sample yield the same CDR3. The chain combines TRBV5-1 with TRBJ2-5; D uncertain. CDR1 SGHRS and CDR2 YFSETQ come from the germline V gene. V lost 4 bases and J lost 4, with 5 bases in between. This CDR3 is built from 11 residues. DNA for the CDR3: TGCGCCAGCAGCCTAAGAGAGACCCAGTACTTC. As protein: CASSLRETQYF.